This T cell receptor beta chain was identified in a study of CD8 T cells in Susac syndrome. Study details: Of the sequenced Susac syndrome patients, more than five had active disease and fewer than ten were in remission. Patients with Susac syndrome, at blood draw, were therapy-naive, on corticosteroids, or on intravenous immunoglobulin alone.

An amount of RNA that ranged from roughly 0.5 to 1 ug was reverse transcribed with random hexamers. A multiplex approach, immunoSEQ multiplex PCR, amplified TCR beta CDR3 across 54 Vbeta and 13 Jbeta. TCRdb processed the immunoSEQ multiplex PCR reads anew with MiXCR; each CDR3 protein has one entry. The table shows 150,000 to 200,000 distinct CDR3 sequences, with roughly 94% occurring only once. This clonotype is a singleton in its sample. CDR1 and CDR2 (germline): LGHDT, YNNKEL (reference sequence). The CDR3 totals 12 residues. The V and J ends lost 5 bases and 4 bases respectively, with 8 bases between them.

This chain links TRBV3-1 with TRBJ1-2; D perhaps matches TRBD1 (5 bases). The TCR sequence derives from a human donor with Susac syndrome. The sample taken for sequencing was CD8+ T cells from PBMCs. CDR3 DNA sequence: TGTGCCAGCAGCGACAGTACCTATGGCTACACCTTC. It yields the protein CASSDSTYGYTF.